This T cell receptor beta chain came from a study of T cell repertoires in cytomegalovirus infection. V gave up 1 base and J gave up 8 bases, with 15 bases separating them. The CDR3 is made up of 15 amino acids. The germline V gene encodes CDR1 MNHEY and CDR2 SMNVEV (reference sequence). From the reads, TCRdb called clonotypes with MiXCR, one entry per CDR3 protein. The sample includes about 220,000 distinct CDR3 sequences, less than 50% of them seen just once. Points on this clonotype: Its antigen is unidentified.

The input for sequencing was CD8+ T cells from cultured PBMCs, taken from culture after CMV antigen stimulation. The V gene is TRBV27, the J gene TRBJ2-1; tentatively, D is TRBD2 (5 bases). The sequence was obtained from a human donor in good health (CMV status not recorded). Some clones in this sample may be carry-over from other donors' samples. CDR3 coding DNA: TGTGCCAGCAGTTTATTGGCTAGTGGAGGCGATGAGCAGTTCTTC. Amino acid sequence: CASSLLASGGDEQFF.